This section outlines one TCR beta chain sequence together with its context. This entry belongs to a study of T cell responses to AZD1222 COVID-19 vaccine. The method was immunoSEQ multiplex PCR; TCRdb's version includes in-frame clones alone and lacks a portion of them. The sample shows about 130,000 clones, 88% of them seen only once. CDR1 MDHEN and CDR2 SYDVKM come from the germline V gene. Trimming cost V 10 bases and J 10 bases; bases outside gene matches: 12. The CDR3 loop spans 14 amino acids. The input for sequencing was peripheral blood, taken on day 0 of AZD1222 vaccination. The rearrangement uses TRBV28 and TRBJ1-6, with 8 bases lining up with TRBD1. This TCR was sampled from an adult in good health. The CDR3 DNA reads TGTGCCACCACCTTGAACAGGGGGTCGTCACCCCTCCACTTT. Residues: CATTLNRGSSPLHF.